This TCR beta chain was recorded in a study of blood T cell repertoires in COVID-19. Only in-frame clones appear in the TCRdb table, and some are missing; sequencing was by immunoSEQ multiplex PCR. The table has around 90,000 clones, around 94% seen once. With 7 bases removed from V and 7 bases from J, the gap between germline ends came to 16 bases. Germline V gene data show CDR1 as SQVTM and CDR2 as ANQGSEA. The CDR3 sequence is 13 residues long. The sample was peripheral blood. The chain employs TRBV29-1 and TRBJ1-4, with D maybe TRBD1 (5 bases). The sequence came from an older woman with active COVID-19. CDR3 amino acids: CSAGGGSGEKLFF. DNA for the CDR3: TGCAGCGCTGGGGGGGGGTCTGGTGAAAAACTGTTTTTT.